Below are 15 T cell receptor beta chains sequenced from a single sample in a study of CD8+CD57+ T cells in acquired aplastic anemia. It was genomic DNA that served as the template for profiling TCR beta VDJ and CDR3. MiXCR was run by TCRdb on the reads, yielding one entry per CDR3 protein. The repertoire holds about 140,000 distinct CDR3 sequences, with less than 45% as singletons. The sample taken for sequencing was sorted CD4+, CD8+, or CD8+CD57+ T cells (not recorded which) from PBMCs. The receptor set was obtained from a human donor in good health, serving as a control.

This clonotype appeared a single time. The rearrangement uses TRBV2 and TRBJ1-2; the D gene is possibly TRBD1 (5 bases). CDR1 and CDR2 from the germline V gene are SNHLY and FYNNEI. The V end was cut by 8 bases, the J end by 4 bases, with 17 bases between. The CDR3 runs to 14 residues. In DNA, the CDR3 is TGTGCCAGCGTGGGGGGGGGACGGAGCTATGGCTACACCTTC. It encodes CASVGGGRSYGYTF.

The rearrangement uses TRBV9 and TRBJ2-7; perhaps TRBD2 as D (6 bases). This CDR3 region has 14 residues. V was clipped by 3 bases and J by 3 bases, with 13 bases between them. Germline loops: CDR1 SGDLS, CDR2 YYNGEE. This chain's CDR3 is CASSGGGVGYEQYF. In nucleotides, the CDR3 is TGTGCCAGCAGCGGTGGAGGGGTAGGCTACGAGCAGTACTTC.

The chain recombines TRBV5-6 with TRBJ1-1; D is ambiguous. The germline V and J ends were trimmed by 4 bases and 5 bases, with 15 bases remaining between them. Germline V gene sequence: CDR1 SGHDT, CDR2 YYEEEE. The CDR3 covers 14 residues. The CDR3 protein is CASSLAARGTEAFF. DNA for the CDR3: TGTGCCAGCAGCCTCGCGGCCAGAGGGACTGAAGCTTTCTTT. Drawing the rest from reference TRBV5-6 and TRBJ1-1, the complete variable domain is DAGVTQSPTHLIKTRGQQVTLRCSPKSGHDTVSWYQQALGQGPQFIFQYYEEEERQRGNFPDRFSGHQFPNYSSELNVNALLLGDSALYLCASSLAARGTEAFFGQGTRLTVV.

The rearrangement uses TRBV20-1 and TRBJ2-2, with no clear D. V lost 0 bases, J lost 3 bases, and 14 bases lay in between. This CDR3 region has 16 residues. Germline V gives CDR1 DFQATT, CDR2 SNEGSKA (reference sequence). The CDR3 nucleotides read TGCAGTGCTAGAGATGGCGATAGTATGGACACCGGGGAGCTGTTTTTT. It specifies CSARDGDSMDTGELFF.

This clonotype occurred many times. The rearrangement links TRBV27 to TRBJ2-3; D tentatively reads TRBD1 or TRBD2 (5 bases each). The germline V and J ends were trimmed by 3 bases and 5 bases, with 12 bases remaining between them. The CDR3 consists of 14 residues. The germline CDR1 and CDR2 sequences are MNHEY and SMNVEV (reference sequence). Written as DNA, the CDR3 is TGTGCCAGCAGTTTCCGGGGCTCGGGAGATACGCAGTATTTT. Translation: CASSFRGSGDTQYF.

This clonotype was counted once. The chain carries TRBV2 and TRBJ1-2, with 10 bases that match TRBD1. J gave up 8 bases and V 6 bases, and 9 bases lay outside the gene matches. CDR3 size: 14 residues. Germline CDR1 is SNHLY and CDR2 is FYNNEI. The CDR3 protein is CASSWTGGEWGYTF. The CDR3 DNA sequence: TGTGCCAGCAGCTGGACAGGGGGAGAATGGGGCTACACCTTC. Using reference TRBV2 and TRBJ1-2 for the parts outside the CDR3, the full variable domain is EPEVTQTPSHQVTQMGQEVILRCVPISNHLYFYWYRQILGQKVEFLVSFYNNEISEKSEIFDDQFSVERPDGSNFTLKIRSTKLEDSAMYFCASSWTGGEWGYTFGSGTRLTVV.

Details on this clonotype: This may arise from a read error, as a much more abundant clone is one base away. The genes are TRBV20-1 and TRBJ2-5, with 9 bases matching TRBD2. The CDR3 extends over 14 amino acids. Germline CDR1 DFQATT, CDR2 SNEGSKA (reference sequence). The CDR3 region is CNASGTQGTETQYF. The CDR3 DNA reads as TGCAATGCTAGCGGGACCCAAGGTACAGAGACCCAGTACTTC.

This clonotype was seen at least ten times. The chain carries TRBV3-1 and TRBJ2-7; D may match TRBD1 or TRBD2 (5 bases each). Trimming removed 6 bases from V and 3 bases from J, with 15 bases in between. Germline V lookup: CDR1 LGHDT, CDR2 YNNKEL (reference sequence). This CDR3 contains 14 residues. CDR3 residues: CASSRGDRSYEQYF. The CDR3 DNA is TGTGCCAGCAGTCGAGGGGACCGGAGCTACGAGCAGTACTTC.

This chain connects TRBV19 to TRBJ1-3; the D is unclear. Germline assignment: CDR1 LNHDA and CDR2 SQIVND (reference sequence). CDR3 length: 12 amino acids. Trimming removed 9 bases at V and 8 bases at J, with 14 bases between. CDR3 bases: TGTGCCAGCCCCGGGGATCGGGACACCATATATTTT. Translated, it gives CASPGDRDTIYF.

This clonotype was observed a handful of times. A much larger clone lies one base from this, so it may be a read error. The gene calls are TRBV20-1 and TRBJ2-2, with D possibly being TRBD2 (5 bases). This CDR3 contains 16 residues. Looked up from germline, CDR1 is DFQATT and CDR2 is SNEGSKA (reference sequence). CDR3 residues: CSARDDVRGSTGELSF. CDR3 bases: TGCAGTGCTAGAGATGATGTCCGAGGGTCCACCGGGGAGCTGTCTTTT.

Concerning this clonotype: One junction end does not reproduce the germline sequence, and a read error may be involved. The chain has TRBV20-1 and TRBJ1-3, with D possibly TRBD1 on 5 matching bases. CDR3 length: 13 residues. Germline CDR1 DFQATT, CDR2 SNEGSKA (reference sequence). CDR3 DNA sequence: TGCAGTACTAGGGGTCATAGTGGAAACACCACATATTTT. Encoded protein: CSTRGHSGNTTYF.

Of note for this clonotype: Compared with germline, one end of the junction differs, possibly owing to a read error. The chain uses TRBV10-3 and TRBJ1-2, with unresolved D. This CDR3 is 12 amino acids long. Germline CDR1 ENHRY, CDR2 SYGVKD. CDR3 region: CAPRGGSSGNTF. In DNA, the CDR3 is TGCGCCCCACGGGGAGGGAGCTCTGGAAACACCTTC.

This clonotype was found many times. This CDR3 is CASSYSSAGLSYEQYF. The CDR3 DNA is TGTGCCAGCAGTTACTCCTCCGCGGGGCTCTCCTACGAGCAGTACTTC. The rearrangement joins TRBV6-6 to TRBJ2-7, with a weak D call TRBD2 (6 bases). The CDR3 sequence is 16 residues long. Trimming took off 0 bases at V and 0 bases at J, with 12 bases between the two ends. Germline V gives CDR1 MNHNY, CDR2 SVGAGI (reference sequence).

This clonotype was seen at least ten times. This sequence joins TRBV10-3 and TRBJ1-2, with unresolved D. The V and J ends lost 0 bases and 4 bases respectively, with 9 bases between them. Germline V gene data show CDR1 as ENHRY and CDR2 as SYGVKD. This CDR3 comprises 14 residues. CDR3 sequence: CAISESGPPYGYTF. The CDR3 nucleotides are TGTGCCATCAGTGAGTCAGGACCTCCCTATGGCTACACCTTC.

This clonotype was seen many times. This chain uses TRBV4-1 with TRBJ2-7; D is perhaps TRBD2 (6 bases). Germline assignment: CDR1 MGHRA and CDR2 YSYEKL. V was shortened by 3 bases and J by 3 bases, with 15 bases between the two germline ends. This CDR3 has 15 residues. The CDR3 reads CASSHGGGLFYEQYF. The CDR3, as DNA: TGCGCCAGCAGCCATGGGGGAGGACTCTTCTACGAGCAGTACTTC.